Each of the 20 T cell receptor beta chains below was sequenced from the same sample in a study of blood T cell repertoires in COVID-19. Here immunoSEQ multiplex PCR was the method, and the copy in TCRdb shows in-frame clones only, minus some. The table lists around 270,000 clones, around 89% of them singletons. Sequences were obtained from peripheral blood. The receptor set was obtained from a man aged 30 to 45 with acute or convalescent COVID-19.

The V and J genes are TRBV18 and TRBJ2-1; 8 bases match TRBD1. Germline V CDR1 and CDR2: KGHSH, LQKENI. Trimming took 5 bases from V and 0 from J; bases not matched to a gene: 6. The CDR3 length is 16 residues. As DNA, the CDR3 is TGTGCCAGCTCAACCCGGACAGGGCCCTCCTACAATGAGCAGTTCTTC. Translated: CASSTRTGPSYNEQFF.

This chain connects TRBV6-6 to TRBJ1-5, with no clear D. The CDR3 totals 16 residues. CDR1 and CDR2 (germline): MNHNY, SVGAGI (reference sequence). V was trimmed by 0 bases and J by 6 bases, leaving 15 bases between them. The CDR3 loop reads CASSYSKGPGSQPQHF. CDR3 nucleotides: TGTGCCAGCAGTTACTCGAAAGGCCCAGGTAGTCAGCCCCAGCATTTT.

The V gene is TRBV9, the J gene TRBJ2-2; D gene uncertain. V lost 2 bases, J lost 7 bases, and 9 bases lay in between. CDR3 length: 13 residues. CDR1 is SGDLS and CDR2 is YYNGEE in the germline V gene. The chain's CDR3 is CASSVLVNGELFF. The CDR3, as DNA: TGTGCCAGCAGCGTCTTAGTGAACGGGGAGCTGTTTTTT.

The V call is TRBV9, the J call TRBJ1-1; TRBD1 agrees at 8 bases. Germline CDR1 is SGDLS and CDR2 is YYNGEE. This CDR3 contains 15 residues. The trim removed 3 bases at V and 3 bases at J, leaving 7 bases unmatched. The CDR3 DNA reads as TGTGCCAGCAGCGCAAGACCGGACAGGGACACTGAAGCTTTCTTT. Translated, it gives CASSARPDRDTEAFF.

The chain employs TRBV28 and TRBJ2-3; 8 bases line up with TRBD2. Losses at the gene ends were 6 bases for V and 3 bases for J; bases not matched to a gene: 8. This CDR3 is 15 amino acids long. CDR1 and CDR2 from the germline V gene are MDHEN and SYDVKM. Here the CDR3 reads CASRARGAGTDTQYF. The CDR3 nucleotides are TGTGCCAGCAGAGCGCGGGGGGCGGGTACAGATACGCAGTATTTT.

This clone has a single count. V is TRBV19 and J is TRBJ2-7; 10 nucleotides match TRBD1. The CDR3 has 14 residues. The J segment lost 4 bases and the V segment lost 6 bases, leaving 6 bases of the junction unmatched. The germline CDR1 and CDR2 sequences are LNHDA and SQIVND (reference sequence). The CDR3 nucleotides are TGTGCCAGTAGCAACCGGGACAGGGGATACGAGCAGTACTTC. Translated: CASSNRDRGYEQYF. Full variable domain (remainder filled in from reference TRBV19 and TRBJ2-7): DGGITQSPKYLFRKEGQNVTLSCEQNLNHDAMYWYRQDPGQGLRLIYYSQIVNDFQKGDIAEGYSVSREKKESFPLTVTSAQKNPTAFYLCASSNRDRGYEQYFGPGTRLTVT.

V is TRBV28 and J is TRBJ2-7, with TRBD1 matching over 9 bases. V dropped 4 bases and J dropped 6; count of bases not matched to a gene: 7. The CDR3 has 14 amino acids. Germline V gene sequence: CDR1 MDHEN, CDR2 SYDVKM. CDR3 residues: CASSWNRGRSEQYF. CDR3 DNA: TGTGCCAGCAGTTGGAACAGGGGGCGCAGCGAGCAGTACTTC.

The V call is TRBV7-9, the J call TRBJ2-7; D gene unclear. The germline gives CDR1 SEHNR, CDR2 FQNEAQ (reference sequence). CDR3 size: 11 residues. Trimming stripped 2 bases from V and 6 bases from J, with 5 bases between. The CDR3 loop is CASSLSSEQYF. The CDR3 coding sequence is TGTGCCAGCAGCTTATCTTCCGAGCAGTACTTC.

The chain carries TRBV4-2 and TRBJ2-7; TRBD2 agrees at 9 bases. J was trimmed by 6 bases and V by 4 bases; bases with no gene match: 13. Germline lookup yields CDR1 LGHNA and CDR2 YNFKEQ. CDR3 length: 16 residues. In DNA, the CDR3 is TGTGCCAGCAGCCCAAGATTGGTAGCGGGAGAGTCCGAGCAGTACTTC. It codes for CASSPRLVAGESEQYF.

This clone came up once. CDR3 region: CASSLMTAGFSGELFF. Written as DNA, the CDR3 is TGTGCCAGCAGCTTAATGACAGCGGGGTTTTCCGGGGAGCTGTTTTTT. The chain uses TRBV7-3 and TRBJ2-2, with 7 nucleotides matching TRBD2. Germline values: CDR1 SGHTA, CDR2 FQGTGA. The trim removed 1 base at V and 6 bases at J, leaving 8 bases unmatched. The CDR3 is 16 residues long. Combining the CDR3 with reference TRBV7-3 and TRBJ2-2 gives the whole variable domain GAGVSQTPSNKVTEKGKYVELRCDPISGHTALYWYRQSLGQGPEFLIYFQGTGAADDSGLPNDRFFAVRPEGSVSTLKIQRTERGDSAVYLCASSLMTAGFSGELFFGEGSRLTVL.

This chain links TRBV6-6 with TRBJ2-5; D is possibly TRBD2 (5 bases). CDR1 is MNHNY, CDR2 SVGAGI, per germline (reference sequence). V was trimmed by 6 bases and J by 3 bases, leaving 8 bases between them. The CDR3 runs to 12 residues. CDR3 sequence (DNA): TGTGCCAGCAGACGGACTGAAGAGACCCAGTACTTC. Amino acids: CASRRTEETQYF.

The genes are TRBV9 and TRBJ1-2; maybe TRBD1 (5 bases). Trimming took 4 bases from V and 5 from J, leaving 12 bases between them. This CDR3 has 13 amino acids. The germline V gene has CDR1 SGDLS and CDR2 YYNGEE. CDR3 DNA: TGTGCCAGCAGCTCCCAGGGTACTTATGGCTACACCTTC. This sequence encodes CASSSQGTYGYTF.

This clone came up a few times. CDR3 loop: CASSSRAINAYNSPLHF. In nucleotides, the CDR3 is TGTGCCAGCAGCTCCCGAGCTATAAACGCCTATAATTCACCCCTCCACTTT. The chain has TRBV7-6 and TRBJ1-6; D not certain. The CDR3 loop spans 17 amino acids. CDR1 SGHVS and CDR2 FNYEAQ come from the germline V gene. V lost 4 bases to trimming and J lost 2 bases, with 15 bases between them.

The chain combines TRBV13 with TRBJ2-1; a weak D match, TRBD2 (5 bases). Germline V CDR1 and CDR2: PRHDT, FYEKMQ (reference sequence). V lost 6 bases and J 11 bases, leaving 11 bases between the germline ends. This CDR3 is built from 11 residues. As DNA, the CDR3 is TGTGCCAGCAGTCGTGGACTTAAGCAGTTCTTC. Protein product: CASSRGLKQFF.

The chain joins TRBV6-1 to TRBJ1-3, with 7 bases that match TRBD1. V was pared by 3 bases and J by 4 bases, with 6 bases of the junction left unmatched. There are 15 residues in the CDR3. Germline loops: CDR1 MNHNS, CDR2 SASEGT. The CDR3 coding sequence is TGTGCCAGCAGTGAGGTAGGGGGCGCCGGAAACACCATATATTTT. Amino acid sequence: CASSEVGGAGNTIYF.

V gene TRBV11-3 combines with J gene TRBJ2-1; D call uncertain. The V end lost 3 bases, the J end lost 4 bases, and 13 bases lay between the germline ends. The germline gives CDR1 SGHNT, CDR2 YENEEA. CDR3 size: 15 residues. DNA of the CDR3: TGTGCCAGCAGCTTTCGCCGGGTTCCATACAATGAGCAGTTCTTC. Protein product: CASSFRRVPYNEQFF.

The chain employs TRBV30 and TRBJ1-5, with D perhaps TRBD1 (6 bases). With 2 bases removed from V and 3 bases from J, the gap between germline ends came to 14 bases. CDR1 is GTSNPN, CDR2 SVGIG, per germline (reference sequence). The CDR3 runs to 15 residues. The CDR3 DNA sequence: TGTGCCTGGAGTTCAAAAGGACAGCCCAATCAGCCCCAGCATTTT. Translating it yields CAWSSKGQPNQPQHF.

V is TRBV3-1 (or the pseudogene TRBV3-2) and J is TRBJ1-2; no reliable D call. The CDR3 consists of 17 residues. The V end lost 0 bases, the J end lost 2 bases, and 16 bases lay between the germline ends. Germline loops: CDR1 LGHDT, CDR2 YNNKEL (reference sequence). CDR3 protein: CASSQDLWSTTNYGYTF. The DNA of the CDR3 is TGTGCCAGCAGCCAAGATCTATGGAGTACTACCAACTATGGCTACACCTTC.

As DNA, the CDR3 is TGTGCCAGTACCCCGACAGGGGGTAGTTCACCCCTCCACTTT. Protein sequence: CASTPTGGSSPLHF. V gene TRBV19 combines with J gene TRBJ1-6, with 9 positions matching TRBD1. Germline V CDR1 and CDR2: LNHDA, SQIVND (reference sequence). J was trimmed by 9 bases and V by 7 bases; bases with no gene match: 7. This CDR3 is built from 14 residues.

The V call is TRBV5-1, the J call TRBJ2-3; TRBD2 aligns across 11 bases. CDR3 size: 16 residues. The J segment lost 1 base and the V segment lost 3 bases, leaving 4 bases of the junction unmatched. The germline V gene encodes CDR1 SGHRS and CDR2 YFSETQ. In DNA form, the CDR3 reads TGCGCCAGCAGCTCTCTAGCGGGAGGTGGCACAGATACGCAGTATTTT. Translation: CASSSLAGGGTDTQYF.